The rows below give T cell receptor beta chains drawn from one sample of a study of glioma-infiltrating T cells. TCRdb recomputed calls from the multiplex PCR reads with MiXCR, one row per CDR3 protein. The table shows more than 85,000 distinct CDR3 sequences, with about 25% occurring only once. The sequencing input was glioma tissue, nonneoplastic brain tissue, or PBMCs (not recorded which). All receptors come from a human donor with low-grade glioma or glioblastoma, undergoing nonglioma brain surgery, or in good health (not recorded which). The CDR3 runs from the conserved cysteine through the conserved F or W. The D gene is left open where the match is weak. The size of a clone is reported for some rows only, either as once, few or many, or as a class for expanded clones.

.,TRBJ2-3,TRBV4-1,14,many,TGCGCCAGCAGCCCCCGGGTCACCACAGATACGCAGTATTTT,CASSPRVTTDTQYF
TRBD1,TRBJ1-2,TRBV19,13,many,TGTGCCAGTAGTACGAACGACAGGGATGGCTACACCTTC,CASSTNDRDGYTF
.,TRBJ1-1,TRBV29-1,12,.,TGCAGCGTTACAAAAATGAACACTGAAGCTTTCTTT,CSVTKMNTEAFF
.,TRBJ1-2,TRBV27,15,many,TGTGCCAGCAGTCCCTCGTTGGGGGCGCATTATGGCTACACCTTC,CASSPSLGAHYGYTF
TRBD1,TRBJ2-1,TRBV6-6,15,.,TGTGCCAGCATTCCGGCAGGGGGCTGGTACAATGAGCAGTTCTTC,CASIPAGGWYNEQFF
.,TRBJ2-5,TRBV7-3,15,.,TGTGCCAGCAGCTTCGGTGGACGGAGGGGAGAGACCCAGTACTTC,CASSFGGRRGETQYF
TRBD1,TRBJ1-1,TRBV18,14,many,TGTGCCAGTACACAGGGGGCTATGAACACTGAAGCTTTCTTT,CASTQGAMNTEAFF
TRBD2,TRBJ2-1,TRBV6-1,17,.,TGTGACAGCACCCAGAATAGCGGGCTGACTACTTACAATGAGCAGTTCTTC,CDSTQNSGLTTYNEQFF
.,TRBJ1-5,TRBV4-1,15,.,TGCGCCAGCAGCCGTTTCGACGGGGGCAATCAGCCCCAGCATTTT,CASSRFDGGNQPQHF
.,TRBJ2-1,TRBV5-1,13,few,TGCGCCAGCAGCGCGGGACAAAACAATGAGCAGTTCTTC,CASSAGQNNEQFF
TRBD1,TRBJ1-3,TRBV15,13,.,TGTGCCTCCAGACAGGGAACTGGGAACACCATATATTTT,CASRQGTGNTIYF
TRBD2,TRBJ2-3,TRBV2,15,many,TGTGCCAGCAGTGAAGCACTAGCGGGACCAGATACGCAGTATTTT,CASSEALAGPDTQYF
TRBD2,TRBJ2-7,TRBV28,14,many,TGTGCCAGCAGTCTACGAGCGGGATCCTACGAGCAGTACTTC,CASSLRAGSYEQYF
TRBD1,TRBJ2-3,TRBV28,16,many,TGTGCCAGCAATTGGCCCCGGGACAGGGAATTAGATACGCAGTATTTT,CASNWPRDRELDTQYF
.,TRBJ2-7,TRBV7-2,14,many,TGTGCCAGCAGCTTAGAACAGGGGGGGTACGAGCAGTACTTC,CASSLEQGGYEQYF
.,TRBJ1-5,TRBV7-9,12,many,TGTGCCAGCAGCCAGGTCGATCAGCCCCAGCATTTT,CASSQVDQPQHF
.,TRBJ2-1,TRBV7-6,17,.,TGTGCCAGCAGCTTAGCGGCCCTTGGTATGGCCAGGAATGAGCAGTTCTTC,CASSLAALGMARNEQFF
.,TRBJ1-5,TRBV6-1,16,many,TGTGCCAGCAGTACCTCCGGGACATATAGCAATCAGCCCCAGCATTTT,CASSTSGTYSNQPQHF
.,TRBJ2-1,TRBV19,15,few,TGTGCCACCGCAGGGGCTTTCCGCTCCTACAATGAGCAGTTCTTC,CATAGAFRSYNEQFF
TRBD1,TRBJ1-6,TRBV19,15,many,TGTGCCAGTAGTATACAGACGACAGGGAATTCACCCCTCCACTTT,CASSIQTTGNSPLHF
TRBD1,TRBJ2-1,TRBV4-2,17,many,TGTGCCAGCAGCCAAGATTTGGGACAGGTTATCTTCAATGAGCAGTTCTTC,CASSQDLGQVIFNEQFF
.,TRBJ1-6,TRBV28,16,.,TGTGCCAGCAGCGACTCAGGGGATGTCGATAATTTCCCCCTCCACTTT,CASSDSGDVDNFPLHF
.,TRBJ2-7,TRBV6-1,16,many,TGTGCCAGCAGTTCGATTCTAGGGCCCCTCACTTACGAGCAGTACTTC,CASSSILGPLTYEQYF
.,TRBJ2-4,TRBV6-1,16,many,TGTGCCAGCAGCCAGTTAGGACGCGCAGCGAAAAACATTCAGTACTTC,CASSQLGRAAKNIQYF
TRBD1,TRBJ2-7,TRBV29-1,11,.,TGCAGCGTTCGGACAGGGCGCGAGCAGTACTTC,CSVRTGREQYF
.,TRBJ2-1,TRBV5-5,16,.,TGTGCCAGCAGCTTGGCCCTCTGGGCCCAATACAATGAGCAGTTCTTC,CASSLALWAQYNEQFF
.,TRBJ2-7,TRBV7-9,16,many,TGTGCCAGCAGCTTAGCGGGACATAATCTCCCCTACGAGCAGTACTTC,CASSLAGHNLPYEQYF
.,TRBJ2-7,TRBV5-1,14,.,TGCGCCAGCAGCTTCCCGACAGCCACCTACGAGCAGTACTTC,CASSFPTATYEQYF
.,TRBJ2-1,TRBV9,14,many,TGTGCCAGCAGCGGGGGTTCAACCGGCAATGAGCAGTTCTTC,CASSGGSTGNEQFF
TRBD1,TRBJ2-1,TRBV15,15,many,TGTGCCACCAGCCCCCGGGACAGGGGATTCAATGAGCAGTTCTTC,CATSPRDRGFNEQFF
.,TRBJ2-3,TRBV7-9,16,many,TGTGCCAGCAGCTTAGTTGGAGGGGGGTCCACAGATACGCAGTATTTT,CASSLVGGGSTDTQYF
.,TRBJ1-2,TRBV7-9,12,many,TGTGCCAGCAGCCCGGGGGCTGACGGCTACACCTTC,CASSPGADGYTF
.,TRBJ2-1,TRBV20-1,15,many,TGCAGTGCTAGAGACTGGGATAGCTCCTACAATGAGCAGTTCTTC,CSARDWDSSYNEQFF
.,TRBJ1-1,TRBV6-2/TRBV6-3,16,many,TGTGCCAGCAGCCACCCCTTGGCCAGGGGAGGCACTGAAGCTTTCTTT,CASSHPLARGGTEAFF
TRBD1,TRBJ2-1,TRBV20-1,15,many,TGCAGTGCTAGAGTTTCTGCCCAGGGGGCGCCAGGGCAGTTCTTC,CSARVSAQGAPGQFF
TRBD1,TRBJ2-3,TRBV29-1,14,few,TGCAGCGAAAGGACAGGAATAAGCACAGATACGCAGTATTTT,CSERTGISTDTQYF
.,TRBJ1-2,TRBV7-2,12,many,TGTGCCAGCAGCTTCCCTGGGACTGGCTACACCTTC,CASSFPGTGYTF